This T cell receptor beta chain was identified during a study of Graves' ophthalmopathy and Graves' hyperthyroidism. Amplification targeted the TCR beta CDR3 regions, with RNA transcripts as the source material. In the first round, RT-PCR was carried out with HTBI primers, and a multiplex PCR formed the second round. TCRdb analysed the multiplex PCR reads with MiXCR anew, one entry per CDR3 protein. This table has about 370,000 distinct CDR3 sequences, 15% to 20% appearing once. This clonotype was seen ten or more times. The V end was cut by 7 bases, the J end by 3 bases, with 16 bases between. The CDR3 length is 15 residues. Per germline, CDR1 MNHEY and CDR2 SVGEGT.

Sequences were obtained from peripheral blood. This sequence joins TRBV6-2 or TRBV6-3 and TRBJ1-5; D not certain. This clonotype originated in a woman between 18 and 30 years old with Graves' ophthalmopathy. The CDR3 DNA reads TGTGCCAGCACCTTAGGGCCAGCTAACAATCAGCCCCAGCATTTT. Its protein product is CASTLGPANNQPQHF.